This is a list of T cell receptor beta chains from one sample in a study of cytomegalovirus exposure and HLA in healthy donors. Data came from immunoSEQ multiplex PCR; TCRdb stores just in-frame clones and leaves some out. The sample comprises some 130,000 clones, 74% of which are singletons, and 5.8% rests with the top ten. Sequencing was done on a sample of PBMCs. Receptors originate from a woman aged 50 to 65 in good health and CMV-seropositive. Each CDR3 is given with its conserved first and last residue. D genes are given only for firm matches.

J gene,D gene,V gene,CDR3 protein,CDR3 DNA
TRBJ1-2,.,TRBV6-5,CASSYSIENYGYTF,TGTGCCAGCAGTTACTCGATAGAGAACTATGGCTACACCTTC
TRBJ2-1,TRBD2,TRBV5-1,CASNPLADNEQFF,TGCGCCAGCAATCCCCTAGCGGACAATGAGCAGTTCTTC
TRBJ1-6,TRBD1,TRBV2,CASSESRTGGPSSPLHF,TGTGCCAGCAGTGAATCCCGGACAGGGGGCCCGAGTTCACCCCTCCACTTT
TRBJ1-1,.,TRBV7-2,CASSLDSQAFF,TGTGCCAGCAGCTTAGACTCTCAAGCTTTCTTT
TRBJ1-5,TRBD1,TRBV6-1,CASSDSWTGNQPQHF,TGTGCCAGCAGTGATTCTTGGACAGGGAATCAGCCCCAGCATTTT
TRBJ1-2,TRBD1,TRBV14,CASSQESGQGSRYGYTF,TGTGCCAGCAGCCAAGAATCCGGACAGGGTAGTAGGTATGGCTACACCTTC
TRBJ1-3,.,TRBV11-3,CASSATGISGNTIYF,TGTGCCAGCAGCGCCACAGGAATCTCTGGAAACACCATATATTTT
TRBJ2-7,TRBD1,TRBV19,CASSIKTGREQYF,TGTGCCAGTAGTATAAAGACAGGGCGAGAGCAGTACTTC
TRBJ2-7,.,TRBV27,CASSFPRQAYEQYF,TGTGCCAGCAGTTTCCCCCGACAGGCCTACGAGCAGTACTTC
TRBJ1-2,.,TRBV2,CASSAVNYGYTF,TGTGCCAGCAGTGCGGTTAACTATGGCTACACCTTC
TRBJ2-7,.,TRBV6-1,CASQRGQESSYEQYF,TGTGCCAGCCAAAGGGGTCAGGAGAGCTCCTACGAGCAGTACTTC